The 8 T cell receptor beta chains presented below share a single source sample, sequenced in a study of CD4+ T cells in melanoma. Method: immunoSEQ multiplex PCR; TCRdb's copy keeps in-frame clones and lacks some. Altogether about 110,000 clones are present, roughly 90% being singletons, with the ten largest covering roughly 3.3%. The sequencing sample was made of peripheral blood. The receptors were sampled from a human donor with melanoma.

The genes are TRBV9 and TRBJ2-1; the D call may be TRBD1 or TRBD2 (7 bases each). CDR3 length: 14 amino acids. V was trimmed by 3 bases and J by 12 bases, leaving 19 bases between them. Germline-derived CDR1 and CDR2 are SGDLS and YYNGEE. The CDR3 bases are TGTGCCAGCAGCGCCCAGGGGGACTACCTCTTGCAGTTCTTC. Amino acids: CASSAQGDYLLQFF.

The rearrangement links TRBV29-1 to TRBJ2-3; TRBD2 is a possible D gene (6 bases). Germline-derived CDR1 and CDR2 are SQVTM and ANQGSEA. This CDR3 is 14 amino acids long. Trimming removed 4 bases from V and 3 bases from J, with 14 bases in between. CDR3 sequence (DNA): TGCAGCGTTGCTGGAGGGCCGAGGACAGATACGCAGTATTTT. Translated: CSVAGGPRTDTQYF.

The V gene is TRBV30, the J gene TRBJ2-5, with D possibly being TRBD2 (5 bases). This CDR3 has 16 residues. Trimming stripped 1 base from V and 3 bases from J, with 18 bases between. Germline V gives CDR1 GTSNPN, CDR2 SVGIG (reference sequence). CDR3 protein: CAWSGPIHREKETQYF. CDR3 nucleotides: TGTGCCTGGAGTGGGCCGATTCACCGGGAAAAAGAGACCCAGTACTTC.

The genes are TRBV6-6 and TRBJ1-3; D is uncertain. The CDR3 length is 13 residues. V lost 6 bases, J lost 0 bases, and 6 bases lay in between. Germline assignment: CDR1 MNHNY and CDR2 SVGAGI (reference sequence). DNA for the CDR3: TGTGCCAGCAGAGCGAACTCTGGAAACACCATATATTTT. The encoded protein is CASRANSGNTIYF.

CDR3 sequence: CASSLEDYGYTF. The CDR3 DNA is TGTGCCAGCAGTTTAGAAGATTATGGCTACACCTTC. V is TRBV28 and J is TRBJ1-2; D remains ambiguous. V was cut by 2 bases and J by 5 bases, with 6 bases left in between. The CDR3 spans 12 residues. Germline CDR1 is MDHEN and CDR2 is SYDVKM.

The rearrangement joins TRBV29-1 to TRBJ2-5; 7 bases match TRBD1. This CDR3 is 13 amino acids long. Germline V gene data show CDR1 as SQVTM and CDR2 as ANQGSEA. The junction had 7 bases not matched to a gene; V was cut back by 5 bases and J by 4 bases. CDR3 in DNA: TGCAGCGTTCCGGGCAGGGGGTCAGAGACCCAGTACTTC. Its translation is CSVPGRGSETQYF.

V usage is TRBV27 and J usage is TRBJ1-5; TRBD1 agrees at 9 bases. The CDR3 is made up of 16 amino acids. CDR1 and CDR2 from the germline V gene are MNHEY and SMNVEV (reference sequence). Unmatched junction bases numbered 12, after V lost 5 bases and J lost 7 bases. CDR3 loop: CASSPIDRGGRQPQHF. In DNA, the CDR3 is TGTGCCAGCAGTCCCATCGACAGGGGGGGTCGACAGCCCCAGCATTTT.

The J gene is TRBJ1-1, the V gene TRBV5-5, with unresolved D. Trimming stripped 2 bases from V and 0 bases from J, with 5 bases between. CDR3 size: 13 residues. Germline CDR1 is SGHKS and CDR2 is YYEKEE (reference sequence). The CDR3 bases are TGTGCCAGCAGCTTTGGTCTGAACACTGAAGCTTTCTTT. Amino acid sequence: CASSFGLNTEAFF.